The present T cell receptor beta chain was sequenced within a study of post-analysis software for immune sequencing data. Study-wide background: Recorded disease courses covered relapsing-remitting, secondary progressive and progressive-relapsing multiple sclerosis. Some patients had no subtype annotation. The study's findings and limits: Relative to controls, patients had five TRBV segments at higher frequency, with TRBV5-6, TRBV5-1 and TRBV20-1 among these. Those with multiple sclerosis, the patient group, showed significantly lower normalized Chao1 diversity than controls.

The CDR3 is made up of 17 amino acids. Trimming removed 6 bases from V and 6 bases from J, with 24 bases in between. Presence of unique molecular identifiers characterized the TCR beta cDNA libraries. T cells numbering about 0.85 to 11 million yielded around 500,000 cDNA molecules. TCRdb analysed the PCR reads with MiXCR anew, one entry per CDR3 protein. The sample shows 820,000 or so distinct CDR3 sequences, approximately 50% of them seen only once. A note on this clonotype: Antigen: not known.

Sequenced input: blood. This chain uses TRBV12-3 or TRBV12-4 with TRBJ2-1; weak D call: TRBD2 (6 bases). This receptor was taken from a girl aged 10 to 17 with multiple sclerosis. CDR3 bases: TGTGCCAGCAGGGGGGGAGCGGTAAGTTCCCGAGGCAATGAGCAGTTCTTC. Its protein is CASRGGAVSSRGNEQFF.